This T cell receptor beta chain was documented in a study of neurological immune-mediated disorders. There are many counts of this clonotype. What it binds is unknown. Trimming stripped 0 bases from V and 1 base from J, with 7 bases between. The germline V gene encodes CDR1 SGHRS and CDR2 YFSETQ. This CDR3 is built from 14 residues. TCRdb independently ran MiXCR on the 5' RACE reads; one entry per CDR3 protein. This table holds about 66,000 distinct CDR3 sequences, 4.5% found once. Points from the study as a whole: The multiple sclerosis repertoire cluster was not associated with any clinical or MRI feature.

The chain couples TRBV5-1 to TRBJ1-1; D is ambiguous. This sequence was found in a man aged 30 to 45 with multiple sclerosis. Sequenced input: PBMCs. The CDR3 spells CASSLGDGNTEAFF. The CDR3 region has the DNA TGCGCCAGCAGCTTGGGAGACGGGAACACTGAAGCTTTCTTT. The full variable domain, completed using reference TRBV5-1 and TRBJ1-1, is KAGVTQTPRYLIKTRGQQVTLSCSPISGHRSVSWYQQTPGQGLQFLFEYFSETQRNKGNFPGRFSGRQFSNSRSEMNVSTLELGDSALYLCASSLGDGNTEAFFGQGTRLTVV.